Given below is one T cell receptor (beta chain) in context. CDR3 length: 13 residues. Per the germline V gene, CDR1 is MNHEY and CDR2 is SVGAGI. V shed 6 bases and J 4 bases; nucleotides not matched to a gene: 3. These data belong to a study of blood T cell repertoires in COVID-19. About the study: Sample material is recorded as cDNA or gDNA derived from T cells, B-cell-depleted T cells, or PBMCs.

Profiling relied on immunoSEQ multiplex PCR, and the TCRdb table lists in-frame clones only, not all of them. The sample contains approximately 240,000 clones, over 90% of which appear only once. Sequencing was performed on peripheral blood. This sequence joins TRBV6-5 and TRBJ2-7, with 10 bases aligning to TRBD2. This receptor was obtained from a man aged 25-45 years with COVID-19, enrolled during active disease. This chain's CDR3 is CASRRTSGYEQYF. The CDR3 coding sequence is TGTGCCAGCAGGCGGACTAGCGGATACGAGCAGTACTTC.